The next 18 T cell receptor beta chains were all read from a single sample in a study of neurological immune-mediated disorders. MiXCR was run by TCRdb on the 5' RACE reads, yielding one entry per CDR3 protein. The sample lists tens of thousands of distinct CDR3 sequences, about 10% occurring once. Sequencing input: PBMCs. The receptors come from a woman aged 55-69 years with HTLV-1-associated myelopathy (HAM/TSP).

The sample holds many counts of this clonotype. CDR3 in amino acids: CASSLGQGANYGYTF. The CDR3 DNA sequence: TGCGCCAGCAGCTTGGGGCAGGGGGCTAACTATGGCTACACCTTC. This chain uses TRBV5-1 with TRBJ1-2; the match to TRBD1 covers 7 bases. The J segment lost 0 bases and the V segment lost 0 bases, leaving 2 bases of the junction unmatched. CDR3 size: 15 residues. Germline V gives CDR1 SGHRS, CDR2 YFSETQ. Looking up the rest from reference TRBV5-1 and TRBJ1-2 gives the full variable domain: KAGVTQTPRYLIKTRGQQVTLSCSPISGHRSVSWYQQTPGQGLQFLFEYFSETQRNKGNFPGRFSGRQFSNSRSEMNVSTLELGDSALYLCASSLGQGANYGYTFGSGTRLTVV.

This clonotype has ten or more counts. The J gene is TRBJ2-7, the V gene TRBV5-1; tentatively, D is TRBD1 or TRBD2 (6 bases each). The CDR3 has 15 amino acids. CDR1 and CDR2 (germline): SGHRS, YFSETQ. Trimming took off 3 bases at V and 5 bases at J, with 18 bases between the two ends. The CDR3 sequence is CASSSWDGGPNEQYF. The CDR3 region has the DNA TGCGCCAGCAGCTCCTGGGACGGGGGCCCTAACGAGCAGTACTTC.

In DNA form, the CDR3 reads TGCGCCAGCAGCCTCGGAACCGTAGCGGCTGGGGAGCTGTTTTTT. Translation: CASSLGTVAAGELFF. The chain links TRBV5-1 to TRBJ2-2; a weak D match, TRBD2 (6 bases). With 4 bases removed from V and 8 bases from J, the gap between germline ends came to 18 bases. Germline V lookup: CDR1 SGHRS, CDR2 YFSETQ. The CDR3 totals 15 residues.

This clonotype has a count of ten or more. The chain carries TRBV20-1 and TRBJ1-2, with D hard to call. The CDR3 is 14 amino acids. Trimming pared 0 bases from V and 4 bases from J, leaving 12 bases between. CDR1 and CDR2 from the germline V gene are DFQATT and SNEGSKA (reference sequence). This CDR3 is CSARDEAQLYGYTF. CDR3 DNA: TGCAGTGCTAGAGATGAGGCACAGCTCTATGGCTACACCTTC.

This clonotype was seen ten or more times. The chain recombines TRBV5-1 with TRBJ2-7, with 9 nucleotides matching TRBD1. CDR1 is SGHRS and CDR2 is YFSETQ in the germline V gene. The V and J ends lost 0 bases and 3 bases, in that order; junction bases with no gene match: 16. The CDR3 sequence is 19 residues long. The DNA of the CDR3 is TGCGCCAGCAGCTTGGCCGTCCCGGGACAGGGTTTCTCCCGCTACGAGCAGTACTTC. Amino acid sequence: CASSLAVPGQGFSRYEQYF.

This clonotype was seen at least ten times. V is TRBV6-5 and J is TRBJ2-2; D remains unclear. The CDR3 loop spans 15 amino acids. CDR1 is MNHEY and CDR2 is SVGAGI in the germline V gene. Deletions cut 2 bases from V and 6 bases from J, with 13 bases between. The CDR3 protein is CASSYTYIASGELFF. The CDR3 region has the DNA TGTGCCAGCAGTTACACTTACATCGCCTCCGGGGAGCTGTTTTTT.

This clonotype was counted ten times or more. This rearrangement joins TRBV30 to TRBJ1-1; D ambiguous. The CDR3 contains 13 residues. Germline loops: CDR1 GTSNPN, CDR2 SVGIG (reference sequence). Trimming removed 1 base from V and 1 base from J, with 7 bases in between. The CDR3 protein is CAWSGGQNTEAFF. The DNA for the CDR3 is TGTGCCTGGAGTGGAGGTCAGAACACTGAAGCTTTCTTT.

This clonotype was observed at least ten times. V and J are TRBV18 and TRBJ2-1; 7 bases line up with TRBD2. Germline CDR1 and CDR2: KGHSH and LQKENI. The V segment lost 0 bases and the J segment 8 bases; nucleotides outside the gene matches: 4. The CDR3 runs 14 residues. CDR3 sequence (DNA): TGTGCCAGCTCACCACCGACCCGGGGGGATGAGCAGTTCTTC. Translated: CASSPPTRGDEQFF. Supplemented by reference TRBV18 and TRBJ2-1, the full variable domain reads NAGVMQNPRHLVRRRGQEARLRCSPMKGHSHVYWYRQLPEEGLKFMVYLQKENIIDESGMPKERFSAEFPKEGPSILRIQQVVRGDSAAYFCASSPPTRGDEQFFGPGTRLTVL.

In its sample, this clonotype was seen many times. This chain links TRBV5-1 with TRBJ1-1; D ambiguous. There are 13 residues in the CDR3. Germline lookup yields CDR1 SGHRS and CDR2 YFSETQ. V dropped 0 bases and J dropped 3 bases, with 6 bases sitting between them. DNA for the CDR3: TGCGCCAGCAGCTTGGTTGGGGACACTGAAGCTTTCTTT. Translation gives CASSLVGDTEAFF.

The genes are TRBV20-1 and TRBJ2-3, with 8 bases aligning to TRBD2. The germline gives CDR1 DFQATT, CDR2 SNEGSKA (reference sequence). Trimming removed 5 bases from V and 2 bases from J; junction bases left unmatched: 12. The CDR3 contains 16 residues. This chain's CDR3 is CSAGLGGAGVTDTQYF. The CDR3 bases are TGCAGTGCTGGCCTCGGGGGGGCAGGGGTCACAGATACGCAGTATTTT.

This clonotype was detected ten times or more. The chain carries TRBV20-1 and TRBJ1-5; possible D gene TRBD1, 6 bases. The V end lost 4 bases, the J end lost 5 bases, and 12 bases lay between the germline ends. Germline assignment: CDR1 DFQATT and CDR2 SNEGSKA (reference sequence). CDR3 length: 13 amino acids. The chain's CDR3 is CSATNRDDQPQHF. The DNA of the CDR3 is TGCAGTGCTACGAACAGGGATGATCAGCCCCAGCATTTT.

This clonotype appeared many times. The V gene is TRBV12-3 or TRBV12-4, the J gene TRBJ2-3; D is unresolved. Trimming removed 5 bases at V and 2 bases at J, with 8 bases between. This CDR3 contains 13 residues. The CDR3 coding sequence is TGTGCCAGCAGTCGGCTGCACACAGATACGCAGTATTTT. This codes for CASSRLHTDTQYF.

This clonotype was counted at least ten times. The V call is TRBV12-3 or TRBV12-4, the J call TRBJ2-2; D not certain. The V end lost 2 bases, the J end lost 9 bases, and 13 bases lay between the germline ends. The CDR3 has 14 residues. CDR3 in amino acids: CASSLIWVSRELFF. The CDR3 bases are TGTGCCAGCAGTTTAATTTGGGTCTCCAGGGAGCTGTTTTTT.

In this sample, this clonotype turned up many times. This chain links TRBV20-1 with TRBJ2-7; D unresolved. This CDR3 region has 12 residues. CDR1 is DFQATT and CDR2 is SNEGSKA in the germline V gene (reference sequence). V gave up 1 base and J gave up 0 bases, with 4 bases separating them. The CDR3 bases are TGCAGTGCTAGAGCTAGCTCCTACGAGCAGTACTTC. It encodes CSARASSYEQYF.

This clonotype was found a few times. A single base separates this from a much larger clone, so it may be a read error. V gene TRBV18 combines with J gene TRBJ2-7; 7 bases align to TRBD2. The CDR3 contains 11 residues. CDR1 and CDR2 from the germline V gene are KGHSH and LQKENI. The CDR3 is CANSHGGEQYF. For the CDR3, the DNA is TGTGCCAACTCACACGGGGGGGAGCAGTACTTC.

This clonotype has at least ten counts. The J gene is TRBJ2-3, the V gene TRBV7-8; 13 bases are shared with TRBD2. The germline V gene has CDR1 SGHVS and CDR2 FQNEAQ. The V gene end was trimmed by 1 base and the J gene end by 5 bases; junction bases not matched to a gene: 3. The CDR3 extends over 16 amino acids. The chain's CDR3 is CASSLVLAGGLDTQYF. In DNA, the CDR3 is TGTGCCAGCAGCTTAGTACTAGCGGGGGGGCTAGATACGCAGTATTTT.

This clonotype is labeled as medium-sized. The CDR3 sequence is CSARNQGVGTDTQYF. DNA for the CDR3: TGCAGTGCTAGAAACCAGGGGGTCGGCACAGATACGCAGTATTTT. The rearrangement links TRBV20-1 to TRBJ2-3; 7 bases are shared with TRBD1. The ends lost 2 bases at V and 1 base at J; junction bases unmatched: 6. This CDR3 spans 15 amino acids. Germline loops: CDR1 DFQATT, CDR2 SNEGSKA (reference sequence).

As for this clonotype: The DNA is left out, because the CDR3 cannot be placed on it with certainty; the CDR3 is given as TCRdb lists it. This rearrangement joins TRBV5-1 to TRBJ1-1. Germline CDR1 SGHRS, CDR2 YFSETQ. The CDR3 region is 19 residues in length, termini included. This CDR3 reads CASSFYICSASPTNTEAFF.